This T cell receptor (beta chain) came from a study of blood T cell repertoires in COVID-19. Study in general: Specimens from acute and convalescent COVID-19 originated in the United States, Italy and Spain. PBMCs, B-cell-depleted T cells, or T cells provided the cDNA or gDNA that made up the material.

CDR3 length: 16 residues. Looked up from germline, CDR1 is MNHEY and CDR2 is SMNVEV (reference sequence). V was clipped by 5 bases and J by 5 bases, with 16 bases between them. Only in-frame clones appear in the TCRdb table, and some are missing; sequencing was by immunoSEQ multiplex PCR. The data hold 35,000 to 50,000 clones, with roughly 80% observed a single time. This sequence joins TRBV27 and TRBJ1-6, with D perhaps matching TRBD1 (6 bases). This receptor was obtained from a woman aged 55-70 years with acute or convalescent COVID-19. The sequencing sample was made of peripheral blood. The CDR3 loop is CASSLKGHQNNSPLHF. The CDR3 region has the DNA TGTGCCAGCAGTCTAAAGGGACACCAAAATAATTCACCCCTCCACTTT.